One sample yielded the 20 T cell receptor beta chains listed below, sequenced in a study of CD8 T cells in Susac syndrome. Reverse transcription used roughly 0.45 to 1 ug RNA and random hexamers. Using its own MiXCR run on the immunoSEQ multiplex PCR reads, TCRdb lists one record per CDR3 protein. The repertoire holds around 190,000 distinct CDR3 sequences, with approximately 94% as singletons. The specimen was CD4+ T cells from PBMCs. Receptors originate from a human donor in good health.

This clonotype was seen only a few times. The chain uses TRBV5-4 and TRBJ1-4; D is undetermined. The CDR3 covers 14 residues. Trimming cost V 4 bases and J 2 bases, with 9 bases left between them. Germline V gives CDR1 SGHNT, CDR2 YYREEE (reference sequence). CDR3 nucleotide sequence: TGTGCCAGCAGCAAAGGTGCGACTAATGAAAAACTGTTTTTT. As protein: CASSKGATNEKLFF.

This rearrangement joins TRBV27 to TRBJ2-1, with D hard to call. Germline V gene lookup returns CDR1 MNHEY and CDR2 SMNVEV (reference sequence). V was trimmed by 4 bases and J by 0 bases, leaving 10 bases between them. The CDR3 totals 15 residues. The CDR3 region is CASSWTAFSYNEQFF. The CDR3 DNA is TGTGCCAGCAGTTGGACGGCGTTCTCCTACAATGAGCAGTTCTTC.

A remark on this clonotype: The germline gene is not matched at one end of the junction; a read error may be the cause. This sequence joins TRBV13 and TRBJ2-5, with D unresolved. CDR1 and CDR2 (germline): PRHDT, FYEKMQ (reference sequence). The CDR3 has 11 amino acids. The CDR3 loop reads CASSEGEAQYF. CDR3 in DNA: TGTGCCAGCAGCGAAGGAGAGGCCCAGTACTTC.

The rearrangement uses TRBV28 and TRBJ2-3, with a weak D call TRBD2 (5 bases). Germline values: CDR1 MDHEN, CDR2 SYDVKM. This CDR3 is built from 16 residues. Trimming took off 2 bases at V and 5 bases at J, with 17 bases between the two ends. CDR3 sequence: CASSLTPLGSLDTQYF. CDR3 nucleotide sequence: TGTGCCAGCAGTTTAACCCCCCTTGGGAGCTTAGATACGCAGTATTTT.

The rearrangement uses TRBV19 and TRBJ1-4; no reliable D call. The CDR3 covers 13 residues. Germline V lookup: CDR1 LNHDA, CDR2 SQIVND (reference sequence). The V end was cut by 6 bases, the J end by 8 bases, with 13 bases between. The CDR3 DNA reads TGTGCCAGTAGAGCGGGATTTAACGAAAAACTGTTTTTT. Residues: CASRAGFNEKLFF.

V is TRBV29-1 and J is TRBJ1-4; 7 positions match TRBD1. Germline V gives CDR1 SQVTM, CDR2 ANQGSEA. V lost 4 bases to trimming and J lost 0 bases; unmatched junction nucleotides: 5. This CDR3 is 15 amino acids long. As DNA, the CDR3 is TGCAGCGTTGCCCCAGGGGGGTCAACTAATGAAAAACTGTTTTTT. It encodes CSVAPGGSTNEKLFF.

The chain uses TRBV29-1 and TRBJ2-7, with 7 bases aligning to TRBD1. Germline values: CDR1 SQVTM, CDR2 ANQGSEA. This CDR3 is 14 amino acids long. V trimming: 7 bases; J trimming: 0 bases; junction bases outside the gene matches: 9. In DNA form, the CDR3 reads TGCAGCGCGGGGACAGATCTTAGCTCCTACGAGCAGTACTTC. It yields the protein CSAGTDLSSYEQYF.

J is TRBJ2-5 and V is TRBV18; D not certain. The V end lost 0 bases, the J end lost 1 base, and 6 bases lay between the germline ends. Germline V gene lookup returns CDR1 KGHSH and CDR2 LQKENI. This CDR3 has 14 amino acids. CDR3 sequence reads: CASSPPSVQETQYF. CDR3 nucleotides: TGTGCCAGCTCACCACCGAGCGTCCAAGAGACCCAGTACTTC.

The chain couples TRBV15 to TRBJ2-3, with 7 bases lining up with TRBD1. The junction had 8 bases not matched to a gene; V was cut back by 0 bases and J by 2 bases. The CDR3 length is 17 residues. Germline loops: CDR1 LNHNV, CDR2 YYDKDF (reference sequence). CDR3 bases: TGTGCCACCAGCAGAGATGGGACCGACAGGGCCACAGATACGCAGTATTTT. Its translation: CATSRDGTDRATDTQYF.

The rearrangement links TRBV28 to TRBJ1-5; D is uncertain. The CDR3 length is 12 residues. In germline, CDR1 is MDHEN, CDR2 SYDVKM. The germline V and J ends were trimmed by 5 bases and 12 bases, with 14 bases remaining between them. This CDR3 is CASSQMKKLQHF. In DNA form, the CDR3 reads TGTGCCAGCAGTCAAATGAAAAAGCTCCAGCATTTT.

The CDR3: CASSLTGNGYTF. CDR3 nucleotide sequence: TGTGCCAGCAGCTTAACTGGGAATGGCTACACCTTC. The V and J genes are TRBV7-9 and TRBJ1-2; unclear D gene. The CDR3 extends over 12 amino acids. V shed 2 bases and J shed 6 bases, with 7 bases lying between them. The germline V gene has CDR1 SEHNR and CDR2 FQNEAQ (reference sequence).

V and J are TRBV21-1 and TRBJ2-4; the DNA was not used to check the table's D call, TRBD1. TRBV21-1 corresponds to a pseudogene. This CDR3 region has 16 residues. The CDR3 sequence: CASSIPGHRIENIQYF. Written as DNA, the CDR3 is TGTGCCAGCAGCATCCCGGGACATAGGATTGAAAACATTCAGTACTTC.

The V gene is TRBV7-8, the J gene TRBJ1-2; possibly TRBD1 for D (5 bases). This CDR3 is 13 amino acids long. Looked up from germline, CDR1 is SGHVS and CDR2 is FQNEAQ. Trimming took 5 bases from V and 6 from J, leaving 13 bases between them. The DNA for the CDR3 is TGTGCCAGCAGCCCAAGGTGGGGGGATGGCTACACCTTC. Amino acid sequence: CASSPRWGDGYTF.

The chain carries TRBV29-1 and TRBJ2-5, with 9 bases that match TRBD2. Trimming at V came to 0 bases and at J to 4 bases, leaving 12 bases not matched to a gene. Germline CDR1 SQVTM, CDR2 ANQGSEA. The CDR3 has 17 amino acids. CDR3 sequence: CSVEDRREGLKRETQYF. The CDR3 DNA reads TGCAGCGTTGAAGATAGGCGGGAGGGCCTAAAAAGAGAGACCCAGTACTTC.

The rearrangement joins TRBV12-3 or TRBV12-4 to TRBJ2-2; no clear D gene. Trimming removed 3 bases at V and 6 bases at J, with 17 bases between. This CDR3 contains 16 residues. The CDR3 reads CASSFPSSPSSGELFF. CDR3 coding DNA: TGTGCCAGCAGTTTTCCCAGCAGTCCCAGCTCCGGGGAGCTGTTTTTT.

This clonotype was recorded once. The gene calls are TRBV3-1 and TRBJ2-7, with 8 positions matching TRBD2. V lost 4 bases, J lost 0 bases, and 5 bases stayed unmatched. The CDR3 has 15 residues. From germline, CDR1 is LGHDT and CDR2 YNNKEL (reference sequence). The CDR3 spells CASSPGLVGSYEQYF. The CDR3 DNA follows: TGTGCCAGCAGCCCGGGACTAGTGGGCTCCTACGAGCAGTACTTC.

This CDR3 reads CSASSLAGGLTYNEQFF. The CDR3 DNA reads TGCAGTGCTAGTTCCCTAGCGGGAGGGTTGACCTACAATGAGCAGTTCTTC. J is TRBJ2-1 and V is TRBV20-1; 12 bases are shared with TRBD2. The CDR3 extends over 17 amino acids. CDR1 is DFQATT, CDR2 SNEGSKA, per germline (reference sequence). Germline trimming cut 3 bases from V and 2 bases from J; bases unmatched to any gene: 8.

V and J are TRBV7-3 and TRBJ2-7; D assignment may be TRBD1 or TRBD2 (5 bases each). V was pared by 4 bases and J by 6 bases, with 16 bases between. CDR1 is SGHTA, CDR2 FQGTGA, per germline. The CDR3 runs 14 residues. CDR3 sequence reads: CASSSLSVGGEQYF. The CDR3 nucleotides are TGTGCCAGCAGCTCCTTAAGCGTTGGGGGCGAGCAGTACTTC. Variable domain in full (rest from reference TRBV7-3 and TRBJ2-7): GAGVSQTPSNKVTEKGKYVELRCDPISGHTALYWYRQSLGQGPEFLIYFQGTGAADDSGLPNDRFFAVRPEGSVSTLKIQRTERGDSAVYLCASSSLSVGGEQYFGPGTRLTVT.

The chain carries TRBV20-1 and TRBJ2-3; 7 positions match TRBD1. CDR3 length: 16 residues. V was clipped by 1 base and J by 4 bases; unmatched bases: 11. Looked up from germline, CDR1 is DFQATT and CDR2 is SNEGSKA (reference sequence). This CDR3 is CSARVLGTVGADTQYF. The DNA of the CDR3 is TGCAGTGCTAGAGTTTTGGGGACAGTCGGCGCAGATACGCAGTATTTT.

J is TRBJ2-2 and V is TRBV4-2; perhaps TRBD1 as D (6 bases). Trimming removed 5 bases from V and 5 bases from J, with 9 bases in between. The length of the CDR3 is 13 residues. CDR1 LGHNA and CDR2 YNFKEQ come from the germline V gene. The CDR3 DNA follows: TGTGCCAGCAGCAACAGGGTTACCGGGGAGCTGTTTTTT. This translates into CASSNRVTGELFF.